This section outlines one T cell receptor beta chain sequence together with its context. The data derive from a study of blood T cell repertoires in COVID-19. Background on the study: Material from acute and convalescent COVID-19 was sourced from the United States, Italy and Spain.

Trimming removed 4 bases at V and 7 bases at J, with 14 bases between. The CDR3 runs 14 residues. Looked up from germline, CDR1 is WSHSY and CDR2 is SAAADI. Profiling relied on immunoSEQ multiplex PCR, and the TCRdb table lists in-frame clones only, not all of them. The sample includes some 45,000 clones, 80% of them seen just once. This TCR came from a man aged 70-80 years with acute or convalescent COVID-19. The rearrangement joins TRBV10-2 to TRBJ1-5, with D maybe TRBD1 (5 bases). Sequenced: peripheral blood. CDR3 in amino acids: CASSVVRGGQPQHF. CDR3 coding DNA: TGCGCCAGCAGTGTGGTAAGGGGAGGCCAGCCCCAGCATTTT.